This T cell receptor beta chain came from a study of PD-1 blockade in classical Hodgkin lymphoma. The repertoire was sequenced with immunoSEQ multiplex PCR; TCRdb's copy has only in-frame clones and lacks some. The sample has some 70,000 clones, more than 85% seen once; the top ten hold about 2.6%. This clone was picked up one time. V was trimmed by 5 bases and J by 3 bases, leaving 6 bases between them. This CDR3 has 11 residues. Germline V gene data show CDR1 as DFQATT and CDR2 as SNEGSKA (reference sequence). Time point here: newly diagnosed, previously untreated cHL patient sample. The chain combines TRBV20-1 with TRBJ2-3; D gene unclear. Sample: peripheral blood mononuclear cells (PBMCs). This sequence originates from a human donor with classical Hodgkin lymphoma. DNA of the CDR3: TGCAGTGCTCCCGCAACAGATACGCAGTATTTT. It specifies CSAPATDTQYF.